One and the same sample provided the 16 T cell receptor beta chains below, sequenced in a study of cytomegalovirus exposure and HLA in healthy donors. PCR used 60 Vbeta primers and 13 Jbeta primers. This table comes from immunoSEQ multiplex PCR, and its TCRdb copy is limited to in-frame clones, with some not included. The sample records roughly 150,000 clones, 65% to 85% being singletons. The sample was PBMCs. The receptors were sampled from a middle-aged woman in good health and CMV-seropositive.

This clone was detected once. The rearrangement links TRBV5-1 to TRBJ2-2; 7 bases align to TRBD2. The J segment lost 0 bases and the V segment lost 4 bases, leaving 9 bases of the junction unmatched. CDR1 SGHRS and CDR2 YFSETQ come from the germline V gene. This CDR3 has 17 residues. CDR3 sequence: CASSRGASGPNTGELFF. CDR3 sequence (DNA): TGCGCCAGCAGCCGAGGAGCTAGCGGTCCGAACACCGGGGAGCTGTTTTTT.

V is TRBV6-6 and J is TRBJ1-1; no reliable D call. Germline values: CDR1 MNHNY, CDR2 SVGAGI (reference sequence). V dropped 7 bases and J dropped 11 bases, with 11 bases sitting between them. The CDR3 loop spans 10 amino acids. CDR3 loop: CASIQRAAFF. CDR3 DNA sequence: TGTGCCAGCATCCAGAGGGCCGCTTTCTTT.

This clone has a count of ten or more. The CDR3 region is CASSRIATGRTDTQYF. The CDR3 DNA sequence: TGTGCCAGCAGCCGTATAGCGACAGGGAGGACAGATACGCAGTATTTT. The chain carries TRBV11-2 and TRBJ2-3; possible D gene TRBD1, 7 bases. This CDR3 region has 16 residues. Germline CDR1 and CDR2: SGHAT and FQNNGV. V was shortened by 5 bases and J by 3 bases, with 18 bases between the two germline ends.

The V call is TRBV7-2, the J call TRBJ2-2, with D unresolved. The germline gives CDR1 SGHTA, CDR2 FQGNSA. The CDR3 covers 14 residues. V was pared by 5 bases and J by 1 base, with 8 bases between. For the CDR3, the DNA is TGTGCCAGCAGCGCTTACTTGAACACCGGGGAGCTGTTTTTT. Protein product: CASSAYLNTGELFF.

This clone was detected only once. This chain joins TRBV6-5 and TRBJ1-1; TRBD1 aligns across 9 bases. J was trimmed by 8 bases and V by 5 bases; bases with no gene match: 12. The CDR3 covers 15 residues. Germline CDR1 reads MNHEY; CDR2 reads SVGAGI. This CDR3 is CASSRLGTGHLEAFF. The CDR3 DNA reads TGTGCCAGCAGTCGATTAGGGACAGGGCACTTGGAAGCTTTCTTT.

The rearrangement links TRBV7-6 to TRBJ2-5; 11 nucleotides match TRBD1. The V and J ends lost 2 bases and 4 bases, in that order; junction bases with no gene match: 6. The CDR3 runs to 16 residues. The germline V gene has CDR1 SGHVS and CDR2 FNYEAQ. The CDR3, as DNA: TGTGCCAGCAGCTTATGGGACAGGGGGTTGGCAGAGACCCAGTACTTC. Protein sequence: CASSLWDRGLAETQYF.

This chain links TRBV7-3 with TRBJ2-2; TRBD1 is a possible D gene (7 bases). Trimming removed 5 bases from V and 3 bases from J, with 13 bases in between. Germline V CDR1 and CDR2: SGHTA, FQGTGA. The CDR3 is made up of 15 amino acids. The CDR3 loop is CASSPGGSYTGELFF. CDR3 coding DNA: TGTGCCAGCAGCCCAGGGGGGAGCTACACCGGGGAGCTGTTTTTT. Variable domain in full (rest from reference TRBV7-3 and TRBJ2-2): GAGVSQTPSNKVTEKGKYVELRCDPISGHTALYWYRQSLGQGPEFLIYFQGTGAADDSGLPNDRFFAVRPEGSVSTLKIQRTERGDSAVYLCASSPGGSYTGELFFGEGSRLTVL.

The rearrangement links TRBV5-1 to TRBJ2-1; 9 positions agree with TRBD1. Unmatched junction bases numbered 5, after V lost 4 bases and J lost 3 bases. The germline V gene encodes CDR1 SGHRS and CDR2 YFSETQ. The CDR3 length is 15 residues. DNA of the CDR3: TGCGCCAGCAGCCAAACGGGACAGGGCTACAATGAGCAGTTCTTC. It specifies CASSQTGQGYNEQFF. The full variable domain, completed using reference TRBV5-1 and TRBJ2-1, is KAGVTQTPRYLIKTRGQQVTLSCSPISGHRSVSWYQQTPGQGLQFLFEYFSETQRNKGNFPGRFSGRQFSNSRSEMNVSTLELGDSALYLCASSQTGQGYNEQFFGPGTRLTVL.

CDR3 loop: CASSVLGENSPLHF. CDR3 nucleotide sequence: TGTGCCAGCAGCGTATTAGGAGAGAATTCACCCCTCCACTTT. This chain links TRBV9 with TRBJ1-6; D unclear. Trimming removed 1 base at V and 7 bases at J, with 9 bases between. This CDR3 comprises 14 residues. The V gene's germline CDR1 is SGDLS and CDR2 YYNGEE.

CDR3 sequence reads: CAWSLRDSSSPLHF. The CDR3 bases are TGTGCCTGGAGTCTCCGGGACAGTTCTTCACCCCTCCACTTT. V is TRBV30 and J is TRBJ1-6; 7 nucleotides agree with TRBD1. J lost 9 bases, V lost 2 bases, and 7 bases had no gene match. From germline, CDR1 is GTSNPN and CDR2 SVGIG (reference sequence). This CDR3 is built from 14 residues. Using reference TRBV30 and TRBJ1-6 for the parts outside the CDR3, the full variable domain is SQTIHQWPATLVQPVGSPLSLECTVEGTSNPNLYWYRQAAGRGLQLLFYSVGIGQISSEVPQNLSASRPQDRQFILSSKKLLLSDSGFYLCAWSLRDSSSPLHFGNGTRLTVT.

In its sample, this clone was seen a few times. J is TRBJ1-2 and V is TRBV25-1; a weak D match, TRBD1 (5 bases). The germline gives CDR1 MGHDK, CDR2 SYGVNS. The CDR3 totals 12 residues. V was cut by 3 bases and J by 8 bases, with 10 bases left in between. The CDR3 loop is CASSDDSRGYTF. The CDR3 DNA is TGTGCCAGCAGTGATGACAGTCGAGGCTACACCTTC.

This clone appeared a few times. The rearrangement uses TRBV9 and TRBJ2-3, with unresolved D. The CDR3 runs 14 residues. Germline V gives CDR1 SGDLS, CDR2 YYNGEE. Trimming shortened V by 0 bases and J by 6 bases, and 11 bases separated the two germline ends. The CDR3 spells CASSVVSSSDTQYF. The CDR3 DNA reads as TGTGCCAGCAGCGTAGTTTCCTCTTCGGATACGCAGTATTTT.

This clone has just one count. The chain employs TRBV7-8 and TRBJ1-2, with unresolved D. Germline loops: CDR1 SGHVS, CDR2 FQNEAQ. This CDR3 has 14 residues. Trimming left V 5 bases short and J 7 bases short, with 17 bases between. CDR3 sequence: CASSKEGSFGGYTF. CDR3 sequence (DNA): TGTGCCAGCAGCAAAGAGGGTAGCTTTGGTGGCTACACCTTC.

This CDR3 reads CAWKLSGANQPQHF. In DNA form, the CDR3 reads TGTGCCTGGAAATTGTCAGGGGCCAATCAGCCCCAGCATTTT. The chain uses TRBV30 and TRBJ1-5; a possible D gene is TRBD1 (6 bases). V was clipped by 4 bases and J by 3 bases, with 13 bases between them. Per germline, CDR1 GTSNPN and CDR2 SVGIG (reference sequence). The CDR3 is 14 amino acids.

The chain is built from TRBV9 and TRBJ1-5, with D perhaps matching TRBD1 (6 bases). Deletions cut 3 bases from V and 3 bases from J, with 10 bases between. The CDR3 length is 14 residues. Looked up from germline, CDR1 is SGDLS and CDR2 is YYNGEE. CDR3 region: CASSGRDTNQPQHF. The CDR3 bases are TGTGCCAGCAGCGGCCGGGACACCAATCAGCCCCAGCATTTT.

This chain joins TRBV4-1 and TRBJ2-5; TRBD2 aligns across 11 bases. V lost 4 bases and J lost 2; bases outside the gene matches: 9. The CDR3 is 17 residues long. Germline V gene data show CDR1 as MGHRA and CDR2 as YSYEKL. CDR3 region: CASSRTEASGGQETQYF. DNA of the CDR3: TGCGCCAGCAGCCGAACTGAGGCTAGCGGGGGGCAAGAGACCCAGTACTTC.